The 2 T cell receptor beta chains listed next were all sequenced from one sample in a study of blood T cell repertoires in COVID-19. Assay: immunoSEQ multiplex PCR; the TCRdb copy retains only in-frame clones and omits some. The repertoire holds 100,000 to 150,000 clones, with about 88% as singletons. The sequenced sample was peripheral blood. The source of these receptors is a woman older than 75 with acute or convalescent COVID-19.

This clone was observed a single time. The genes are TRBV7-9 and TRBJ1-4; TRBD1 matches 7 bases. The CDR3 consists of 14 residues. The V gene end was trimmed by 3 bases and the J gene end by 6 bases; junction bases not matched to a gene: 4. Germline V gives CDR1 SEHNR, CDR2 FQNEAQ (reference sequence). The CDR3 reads CASSFRDRDEKLFF. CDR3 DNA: TGTGCCAGCAGCTTCCGGGACAGAGATGAAAAACTGTTTTTT.

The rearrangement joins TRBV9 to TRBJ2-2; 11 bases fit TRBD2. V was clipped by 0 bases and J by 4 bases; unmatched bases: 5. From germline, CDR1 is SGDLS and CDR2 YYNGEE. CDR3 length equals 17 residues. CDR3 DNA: TGTGCCAGCAGCGTAGCCCCCGGGACTAGCGGCACCGGGGAGCTGTTTTTT. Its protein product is CASSVAPGTSGTGELFF. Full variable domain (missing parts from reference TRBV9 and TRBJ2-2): DSGVTQTPKHLITATGQRVTLRCSPRSGDLSVYWYQQSLDQGLQFLIQYYNGEERAKGNILERFSAQQFPDLHSELNLSSLELGDSALYFCASSVAPGTSGTGELFFGEGSRLTVL.